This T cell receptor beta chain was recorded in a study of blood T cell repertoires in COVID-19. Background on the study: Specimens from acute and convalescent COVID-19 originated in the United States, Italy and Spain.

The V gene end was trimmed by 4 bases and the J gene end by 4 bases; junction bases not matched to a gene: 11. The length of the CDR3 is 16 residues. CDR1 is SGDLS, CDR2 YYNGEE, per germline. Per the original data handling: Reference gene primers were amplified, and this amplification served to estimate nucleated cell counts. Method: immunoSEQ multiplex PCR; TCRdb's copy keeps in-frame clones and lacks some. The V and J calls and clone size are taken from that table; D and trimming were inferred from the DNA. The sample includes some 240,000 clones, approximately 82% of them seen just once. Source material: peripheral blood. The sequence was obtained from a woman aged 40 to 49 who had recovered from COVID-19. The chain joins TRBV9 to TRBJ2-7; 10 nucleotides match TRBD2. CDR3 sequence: CASSSQPSSGGYEQYF. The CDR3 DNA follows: TGTGCCAGCAGCTCACAGCCTTCTAGCGGGGGTTACGAGCAGTACTTC.